These 14 T cell receptor beta chains share one sample of origin, sequenced in a study of Ad26.COV2.S vaccination and SARS-CoV-2 variants. Treatment noted: around 19 received Ad26.COV2.S at low or high dose, single or two shots; about five received placebo; per-sample allocation not given. All samples were drawn on day 63, counting from the first vaccine or placebo injection. Assay used: immunoSEQ multiplex PCR; TCRdb lists only in-frame clones, some missing. Of roughly 510,000 clones in the sample, roughly 87% were seen once. The sample was peripheral blood, taken in a trial of Ad26.COV2.S vaccine versus placebo. These receptors were obtained from a person between 18 and 60 years old who received the Ad26.COV2.S COVID-19 vaccine or a placebo.

The chain carries TRBV4-3 and TRBJ2-3; 11 nucleotides align to TRBD2. The CDR3 sequence is 17 residues long. The germline CDR1 and CDR2 sequences are LGHNA and YSLEER. The junction had 8 bases not matched to a gene; V was cut back by 5 bases and J by 1 base. The CDR3 protein is CASSSRTSGWGTDTQYF. DNA of the CDR3: TGCGCCAGCAGCTCCCGGACTAGCGGGTGGGGCACAGATACGCAGTATTTT.

The V call is TRBV18, the J call TRBJ1-1; 7 nucleotides agree with TRBD1. CDR3 length: 15 residues. Losses at the gene ends were 1 base for V and 5 bases for J; bases not matched to a gene: 7. The germline V gene has CDR1 KGHSH and CDR2 LQKENI. The CDR3 nucleotides are TGTGCCAGCTCACCACAAACAGGGGTAGGGACTGAAGCTTTCTTT. Protein product: CASSPQTGVGTEAFF.

The V gene is TRBV9, the J gene TRBJ1-5, with D perhaps matching TRBD1 (5 bases). Germline V gives CDR1 SGDLS, CDR2 YYNGEE. Trimming took off 4 bases at V and 0 bases at J, with 23 bases between the two ends. This CDR3 is 19 amino acids long. CDR3 loop: CASSYRRGGTRYSNQPQHF. The CDR3 DNA reads TGTGCCAGCAGCTATAGGAGGGGTGGGACCCGGTATAGCAATCAGCCCCAGCATTTT.

The genes are TRBV7-9 and TRBJ1-1, with D unresolved. The CDR3 covers 13 residues. V was pared by 6 bases and J by 0 bases, with 8 bases between. CDR1 and CDR2 from the germline V gene are SEHNR and FQNEAQ (reference sequence). The CDR3 protein is CASRTGVNTEAFF. The CDR3 DNA reads TGTGCCAGCAGGACCGGAGTGAACACTGAAGCTTTCTTT.

This rearrangement joins TRBV21-1 to TRBJ1-1. TRBV21-1 has pseudogene status. The CDR3 length is 16 residues. CDR3 bases: TGTGCCAGCAGCAAAGCGCTTTCGGGGGATAACACTGAAGCTTTCTTT. This encodes CASSKALSGDNTEAFF.

The CDR3 nucleotides read TGTGCCAGCAGTTTCCTCCCAGGGCGCTACGAGCAGTACTTC. Amino acids: CASSFLPGRYEQYF. The J gene is TRBJ2-7, the V gene TRBV28; perhaps TRBD1 as D (5 bases). Between the trimmed V and J ends, which lost 3 bases and 3 bases, there was a span of 12 bases. Germline V gene data show CDR1 as MDHEN and CDR2 as SYDVKM. The CDR3 extends over 14 amino acids.

This clone came up a few times. This same CDR3 is encoded by further DNA sequences in the sample. In DNA, the CDR3 is TGTGCCAGCAGCGTAGATGGAGGAACTGGAAACACCATATATTTT. Translated, it gives CASSVDGGTGNTIYF. J is TRBJ1-3 and V is TRBV9; D unresolved. Looked up from germline, CDR1 is SGDLS and CDR2 is YYNGEE. Trimming removed 0 bases at V and 2 bases at J, with 9 bases between. CDR3 length: 15 amino acids.

Ten or more counts support this clone. The chain is built from TRBV27 and TRBJ2-1; perhaps D is TRBD1 or TRBD2 (5 bases each). CDR1 MNHEY and CDR2 SMNVEV come from the germline V gene (reference sequence). The CDR3 loop spans 15 amino acids. The V and J ends lost 2 bases and 2 bases respectively, with 10 bases between them. For the CDR3, the DNA is TGTGCCAGCAGTTTAGGGGGAGACGCCTACAATGAGCAGTTCTTC. Its translation: CASSLGGDAYNEQFF.

CDR3 amino acids: CASSQDTGPTGKSFTNEKLFF. CDR3 bases: TGTGCCAGCAGCCAAGATACTGGACCGACAGGGAAGAGCTTTACTAATGAAAAACTGTTTTTT. The rearrangement joins TRBV3-1 (or the pseudogene TRBV3-2) to TRBJ1-4; TRBD1 matches 7 bases. Per the germline V gene, CDR1 is LGHDT and CDR2 is YNNKEL (reference sequence). CDR3 length: 21 amino acids. Trimming removed 0 bases from V and 2 bases from J; junction bases left unmatched: 18.

This sequence joins TRBV6-2 or TRBV6-3 and TRBJ2-1; 8 bases match TRBD2. Looked up from germline, CDR1 is MNHEY and CDR2 is SVGEGT. Trimming took 2 bases from V and 2 from J; bases not matched to a gene: 11. The CDR3 contains 18 residues. The DNA of the CDR3 is TGTGCCAGCAGTTACAACGGGCTAGCGGGTGGGACCTACAATGAGCAGTTCTTC. This gives the protein CASSYNGLAGGTYNEQFF.

The chain carries TRBV6-6 and TRBJ2-7; D gene ambiguous. The CDR3 consists of 13 residues. V lost 4 bases and J 3 bases, leaving 10 bases between the germline ends. Per germline, CDR1 MNHNY and CDR2 SVGAGI (reference sequence). DNA for the CDR3: TGTGCCAGCAGTTGGCCCAATATCTACGAGCAGTACTTC. Translating it yields CASSWPNIYEQYF.

This clone has a handful of counts. The V call is TRBV6-6, the J call TRBJ1-2; D is uncertain. V was shortened by 0 bases and J by 4 bases, with 0 bases between the two germline ends. This CDR3 is built from 11 residues. Germline V lookup: CDR1 MNHNY, CDR2 SVGAGI (reference sequence). The CDR3 DNA reads TGTGCCAGCAGTTACTCCTATGGCTACACCTTC. Protein product: CASSYSYGYTF.

The genes are TRBV4-1 and TRBJ2-3, with 8 bases fitting TRBD2. The germline gives CDR1 MGHRA, CDR2 YSYEKL. The CDR3 sequence is 17 residues long. With V trimmed by 0 bases and J by 3 bases, 8 bases remained unmatched. The CDR3 protein is CASSQDFVAGRTDTQYF. In nucleotides, the CDR3 is TGCGCCAGCAGCCAAGATTTTGTAGCGGGGCGAACAGATACGCAGTATTTT.

This sequence joins TRBV28 and TRBJ1-5; D remains ambiguous. Germline CDR1 and CDR2: MDHEN and SYDVKM. V was trimmed by 5 bases and J by 7 bases, leaving 24 bases between them. The CDR3 is made up of 17 amino acids. CDR3 residues: CASSPSSRSRTGQPQHF. The CDR3, as DNA: TGTGCCAGCAGTCCCTCGTCGAGAAGTCGGACCGGCCAGCCCCAGCATTTT.